The 3 T cell receptor beta chains below come from one sample, sequenced in a study of beta chain features in type 1 diabetes. The investigators reverse transcribed all of the isolated RNA, so they sequenced expressed TCRB transcripts. Profiling relied on immunoSEQ multiplex PCR, and the TCRdb table lists in-frame clones only, not all of them. This sample has roughly 400,000 clones, with roughly 16% found just once. The sequencing sample was made of naive CD4+ T cells from blood. These receptors were obtained from a woman between 18 and 29 years old in good health.

This clone has just a few counts. The DNA of the CDR3 is TGTGCCAGCAGCCAAGGTCTAGGGGAGCTGTTTTTT. Its protein is CASSQGLGELFF. The V gene is TRBV14, the J gene TRBJ2-2; no definite D call. With 1 base removed from V and 8 bases from J, the gap between germline ends came to 5 bases. CDR1 is SGHDN and CDR2 is FVKESK in the germline V gene. The CDR3 consists of 12 residues. Combining the CDR3 with reference TRBV14 and TRBJ2-2 gives the whole variable domain EAGVTQFPSHSVIEKGQTVTLRCDPISGHDNLYWYRRVMGKEIKFLLHFVKESKQDESGMPNNRFLAERTGGTYSTLKVQPAELEDSGVYFCASSQGLGELFFGEGSRLTVL.

The genes are TRBV28 and TRBJ1-2; TRBD1 matches 10 bases. Germline V gene sequence: CDR1 MDHEN, CDR2 SYDVKM. The V gene end was trimmed by 6 bases and the J gene end by 8 bases; junction bases not matched to a gene: 9. The CDR3 sequence is 14 residues long. The CDR3 DNA is TGTGCCAGCAGCCTGACAGGGGGCATATGGGGCTACACCTTC. This sequence encodes CASSLTGGIWGYTF.

This clone occurred a few times. The V and J genes are TRBV28 and TRBJ1-3; TRBD1 matches at 8 bases. From germline, CDR1 is MDHEN and CDR2 SYDVKM. The CDR3 sequence is 15 residues long. Trimming removed 10 bases from V and 0 bases from J; junction bases left unmatched: 8. DNA for the CDR3: TGTGCCACCGGACAGGGCCTTGCCTCTGGAAACACCATATATTTT. Translated: CATGQGLASGNTIYF. Filled out from reference TRBV28 and TRBJ1-3, the complete variable domain reads DVKVTQSSRYLVKRTGEKVFLECVQDMDHENMFWYRQDPGLGLRLIYFSYDVKMKEKGDIPEGYSVSREKKERFSLILESASTNQTSMYLCATGQGLASGNTIYFGEGSWLTVV.